This entry features one TCR beta chain sequence. Its specificity is unknown. These data originate in a study of cytomegalovirus exposure and HLA in healthy donors. Overall study context: From donors who were HLA-typed, an early data release held 80 million or so unique TCRs.

Trimming cost V 5 bases and J 10 bases, with 9 bases left between them. This CDR3 region has 10 residues. The germline V gene has CDR1 DFQATT and CDR2 SNEGSKA (reference sequence). Primers for the PCR totalled 60 Vbeta and 13 Jbeta. Assay used: immunoSEQ multiplex PCR; TCRdb lists only in-frame clones, some missing. The sample has about 130,000 clones, around 70% seen once. Whole-study results and caveats: An analysis that was carried out later associated some 17,000 TCR beta sequences with HLA alleles at 0.05 false discovery rate. The study assumed roughly uniform donor sequencing depth for presence/absence analyses.

Sequenced material: PBMCs. The clonotype comes from a human donor in good health. The gene calls are TRBV20-1 and TRBJ2-1; D ambiguous. In nucleotides, the CDR3 is TGCAGTGCTTTTAGCCACGAGCAGTTCTTC. Its protein is CSAFSHEQFF.